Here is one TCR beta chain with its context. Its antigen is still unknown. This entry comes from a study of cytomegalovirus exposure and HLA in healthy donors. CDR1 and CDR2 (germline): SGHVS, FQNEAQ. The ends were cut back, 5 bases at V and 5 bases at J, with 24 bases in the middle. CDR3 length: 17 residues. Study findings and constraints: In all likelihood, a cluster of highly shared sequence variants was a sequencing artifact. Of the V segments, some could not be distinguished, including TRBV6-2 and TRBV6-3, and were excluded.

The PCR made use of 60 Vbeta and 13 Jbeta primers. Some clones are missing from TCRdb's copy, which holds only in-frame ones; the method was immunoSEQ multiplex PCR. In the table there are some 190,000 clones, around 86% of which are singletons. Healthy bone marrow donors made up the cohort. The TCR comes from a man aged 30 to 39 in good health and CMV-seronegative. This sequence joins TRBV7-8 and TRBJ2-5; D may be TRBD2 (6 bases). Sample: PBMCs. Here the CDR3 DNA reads TGTGCCAGCAGCCCCCCCTTACCCCGGGGGAAGGGGGAGACCCAGTACTTC. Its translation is CASSPPLPRGKGETQYF.